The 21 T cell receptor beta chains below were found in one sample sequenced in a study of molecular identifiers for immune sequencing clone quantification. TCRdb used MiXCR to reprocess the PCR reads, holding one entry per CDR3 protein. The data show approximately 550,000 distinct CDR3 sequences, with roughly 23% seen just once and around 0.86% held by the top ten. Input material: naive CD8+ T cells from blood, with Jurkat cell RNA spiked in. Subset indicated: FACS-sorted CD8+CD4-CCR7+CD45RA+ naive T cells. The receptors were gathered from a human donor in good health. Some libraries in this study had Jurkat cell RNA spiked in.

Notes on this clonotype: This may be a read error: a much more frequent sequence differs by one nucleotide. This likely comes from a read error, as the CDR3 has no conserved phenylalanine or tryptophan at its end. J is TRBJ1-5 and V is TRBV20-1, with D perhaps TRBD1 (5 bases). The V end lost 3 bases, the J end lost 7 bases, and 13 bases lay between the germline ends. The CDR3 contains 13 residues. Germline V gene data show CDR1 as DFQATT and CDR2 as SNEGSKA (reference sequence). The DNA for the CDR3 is TGCAGTGCTAGTTGGGGCCGGTCGCAGCCCCAGCATTCT. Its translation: CSASWGRSQPQHS.

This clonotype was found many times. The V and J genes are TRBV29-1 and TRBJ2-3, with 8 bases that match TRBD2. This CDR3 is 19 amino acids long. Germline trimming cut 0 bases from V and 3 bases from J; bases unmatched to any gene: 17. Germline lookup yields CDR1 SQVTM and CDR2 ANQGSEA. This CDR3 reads CSVEDLSGTLGGLTDTQYF. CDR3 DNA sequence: TGCAGCGTTGAAGATCTTAGCGGGACCCTCGGGGGTTTGACAGATACGCAGTATTTT.

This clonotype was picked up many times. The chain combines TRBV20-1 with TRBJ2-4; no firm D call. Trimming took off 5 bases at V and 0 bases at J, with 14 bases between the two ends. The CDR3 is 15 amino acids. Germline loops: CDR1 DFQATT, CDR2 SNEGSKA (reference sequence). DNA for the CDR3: TGCAGTGCTGAAGAGGAGACCCTAGCCAAAAACATTCAGTACTTC. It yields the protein CSAEEETLAKNIQYF.

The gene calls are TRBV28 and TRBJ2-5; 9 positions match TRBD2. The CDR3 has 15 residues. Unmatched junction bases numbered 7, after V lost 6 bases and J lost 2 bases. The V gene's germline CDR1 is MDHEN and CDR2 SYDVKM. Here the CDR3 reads CASRSFAGGQETQYF. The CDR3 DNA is TGTGCCAGCAGGTCCTTCGCGGGGGGGCAAGAGACCCAGTACTTC.

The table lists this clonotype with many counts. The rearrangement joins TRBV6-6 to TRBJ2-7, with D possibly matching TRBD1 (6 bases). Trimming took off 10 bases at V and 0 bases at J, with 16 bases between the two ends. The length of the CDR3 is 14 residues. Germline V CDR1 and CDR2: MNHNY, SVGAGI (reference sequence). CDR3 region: CATFRTEHSYEQYF. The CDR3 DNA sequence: TGTGCCACCTTCAGGACAGAACACTCCTACGAGCAGTACTTC.

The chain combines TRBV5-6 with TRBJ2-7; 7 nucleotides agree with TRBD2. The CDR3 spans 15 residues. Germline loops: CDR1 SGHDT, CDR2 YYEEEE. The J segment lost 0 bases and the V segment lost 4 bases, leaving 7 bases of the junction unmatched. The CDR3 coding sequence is TGTGCCAGCAGCGGATCAGCGGGGATCTCCTACGAGCAGTACTTC. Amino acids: CASSGSAGISYEQYF.

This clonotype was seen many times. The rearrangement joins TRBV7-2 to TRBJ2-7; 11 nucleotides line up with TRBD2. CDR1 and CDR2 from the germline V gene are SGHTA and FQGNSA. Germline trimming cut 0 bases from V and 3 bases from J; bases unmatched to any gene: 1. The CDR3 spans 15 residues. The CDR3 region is CASSLATSGDYEQYF. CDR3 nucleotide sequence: TGTGCCAGCAGCTTAGCGACTAGCGGGGACTACGAGCAGTACTTC.

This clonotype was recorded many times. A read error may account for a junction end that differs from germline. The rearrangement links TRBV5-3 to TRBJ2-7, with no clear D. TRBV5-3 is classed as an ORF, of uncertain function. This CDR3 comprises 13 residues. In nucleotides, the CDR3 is TGTGCCAGCAGCTTCGGGCAGAACTACGAGCAGTACTTC. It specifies CASSFGQNYEQYF.

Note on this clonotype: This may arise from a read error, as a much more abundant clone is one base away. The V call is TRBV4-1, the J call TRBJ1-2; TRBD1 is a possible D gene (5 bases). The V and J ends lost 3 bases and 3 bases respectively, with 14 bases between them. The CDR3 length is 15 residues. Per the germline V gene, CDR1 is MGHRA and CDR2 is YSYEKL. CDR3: CASSQPAGRDYGYTF. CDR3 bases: TGCGCCAGCAGCCAGCCAGCAGGGCGGGACTATGGCTACACCTTC.

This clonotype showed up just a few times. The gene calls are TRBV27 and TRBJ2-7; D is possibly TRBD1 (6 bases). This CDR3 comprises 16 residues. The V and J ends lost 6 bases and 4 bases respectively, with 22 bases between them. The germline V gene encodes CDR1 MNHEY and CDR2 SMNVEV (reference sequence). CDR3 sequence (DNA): TGTGCCAGCAGCCCCCTGGGGACATTAAGTTCTTACGAGCAGTACTTC. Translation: CASSPLGTLSSYEQYF.

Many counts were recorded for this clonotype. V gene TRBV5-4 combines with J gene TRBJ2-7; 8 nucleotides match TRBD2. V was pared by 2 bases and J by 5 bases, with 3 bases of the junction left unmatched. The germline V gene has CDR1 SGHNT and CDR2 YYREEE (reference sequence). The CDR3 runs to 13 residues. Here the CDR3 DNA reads TGTGCCAGCAGCTTCAGCGGGAGTCACGAGCAGTACTTC. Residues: CASSFSGSHEQYF.

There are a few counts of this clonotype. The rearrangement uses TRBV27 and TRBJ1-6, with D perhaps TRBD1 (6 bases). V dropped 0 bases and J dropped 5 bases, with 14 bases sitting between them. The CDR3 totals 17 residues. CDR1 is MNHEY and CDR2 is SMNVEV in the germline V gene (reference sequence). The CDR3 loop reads CASSLSTRTANNSPLHF. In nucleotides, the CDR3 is TGTGCCAGCAGTTTATCGACGAGGACAGCGAATAATTCACCCCTCCACTTT.

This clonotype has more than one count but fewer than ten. For the CDR3, the DNA is TGTGCCTGGACAACAGGCTCCTCTGGAAACACCATATATTTT. This sequence encodes CAWTTGSSGNTIYF. V usage is TRBV30 and J usage is TRBJ1-3; a possible D gene is TRBD1 (5 bases). Trimming stripped 4 bases from V and 0 bases from J, with 10 bases between. Germline V CDR1 and CDR2: GTSNPN, SVGIG (reference sequence). This CDR3 comprises 14 residues.

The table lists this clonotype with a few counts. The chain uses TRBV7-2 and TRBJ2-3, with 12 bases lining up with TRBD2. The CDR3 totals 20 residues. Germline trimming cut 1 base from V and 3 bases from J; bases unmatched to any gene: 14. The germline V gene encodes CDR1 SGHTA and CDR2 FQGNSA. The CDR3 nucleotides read TGTGCCAGCAGCTTAGACCCCGGGTTTGGTACTAGCGGGGGGACAGATACGCAGTATTTT. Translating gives CASSLDPGFGTSGGTDTQYF.

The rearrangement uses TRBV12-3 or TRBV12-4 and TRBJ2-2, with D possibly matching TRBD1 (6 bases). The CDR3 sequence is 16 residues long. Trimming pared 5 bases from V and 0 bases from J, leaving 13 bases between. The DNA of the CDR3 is TGTGCCAGCAGTACCTCGGGACACCCGAACACCGGGGAGCTGTTTTTT. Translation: CASSTSGHPNTGELFF.

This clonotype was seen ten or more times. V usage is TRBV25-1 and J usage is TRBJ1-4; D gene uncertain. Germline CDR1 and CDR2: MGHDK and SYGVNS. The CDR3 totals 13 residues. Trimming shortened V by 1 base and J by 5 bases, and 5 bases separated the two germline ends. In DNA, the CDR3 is TGTGCCAGCAGTGAATTGGCGAATGAAAAACTGTTTTTT. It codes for CASSELANEKLFF.

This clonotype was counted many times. CDR3 sequence reads: CASSPSGYVSEQYF. CDR3 DNA: TGCGCCAGCAGCCCCAGTGGGTACGTTTCCGAGCAGTACTTC. The chain uses TRBV4-3 and TRBJ2-7; D not resolved. Trimming removed 4 bases at V and 6 bases at J, with 16 bases between. The germline V gene encodes CDR1 LGHNA and CDR2 YSLEER. The CDR3 runs to 14 residues.

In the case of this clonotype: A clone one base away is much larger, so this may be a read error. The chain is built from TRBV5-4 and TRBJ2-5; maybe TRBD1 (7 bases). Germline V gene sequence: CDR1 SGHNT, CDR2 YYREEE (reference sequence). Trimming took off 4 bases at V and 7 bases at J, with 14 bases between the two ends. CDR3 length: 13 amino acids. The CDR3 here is CASSQQGGGTQYF. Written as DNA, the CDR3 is TGTGCCAGCAGCCAGCAGGGGGGCGGGACCCAGTACTTC.

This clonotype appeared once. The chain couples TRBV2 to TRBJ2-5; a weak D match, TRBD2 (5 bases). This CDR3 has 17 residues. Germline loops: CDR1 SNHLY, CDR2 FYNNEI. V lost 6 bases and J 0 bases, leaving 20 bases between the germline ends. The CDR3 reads CASRELRASWYQETQYF. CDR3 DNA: TGTGCCAGCAGGGAGCTTCGGGCTAGCTGGTACCAAGAGACCCAGTACTTC.

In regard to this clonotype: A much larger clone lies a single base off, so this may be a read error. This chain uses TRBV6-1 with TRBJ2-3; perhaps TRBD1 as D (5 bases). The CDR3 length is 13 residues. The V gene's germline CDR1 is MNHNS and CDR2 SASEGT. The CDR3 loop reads CASSDRKTDMQYF. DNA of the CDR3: TGTGCCAGCAGTGACAGAAAGACAGATATGCAGTATTTT.

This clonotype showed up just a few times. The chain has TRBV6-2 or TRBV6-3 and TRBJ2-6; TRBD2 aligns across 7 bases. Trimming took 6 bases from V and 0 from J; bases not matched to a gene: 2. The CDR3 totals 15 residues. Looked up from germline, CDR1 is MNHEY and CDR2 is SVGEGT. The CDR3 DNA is TGTGCCAGCAGCCAGCGGGACTCTGGGGCCAACGTCCTGACTTTC. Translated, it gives CASSQRDSGANVLTF.